The 17 T cell receptor beta chains presented below share a single source sample, sequenced in a study of sequential checkpoint blockade in melanoma. Sequencing used immunoSEQ multiplex PCR; TCRdb keeps in-frame clones, though not all of them. The data contain some 14,000 clones, around 82% of them singletons. Indicated treatment: randomized to nivolumab then ipilimumab (arm A) or the reverse (arm B). This specimen was CD8+ T cells sorted from blood (inferred from file names), taken from a patient given nivolumab and ipilimumab in sequence. The receptor set was obtained from a human donor with melanoma.

The sample holds one count of this clone. The rearrangement uses TRBV20-1 and TRBJ2-5, with TRBD2 as a possible D gene (6 bases). Germline CDR1 and CDR2: DFQATT and SNEGSKA (reference sequence). V lost 4 bases, J lost 11 bases, and 11 bases lay in between. This CDR3 comprises 10 residues. CDR3 amino acids: CSATTGEQYF. The CDR3 nucleotides read TGCAGTGCTACTACGGGAGAGCAGTACTTC.

The chain is built from TRBV7-2 and TRBJ1-1, with 9 bases aligning to TRBD1. The CDR3 covers 19 residues. Germline V gives CDR1 SGHTA, CDR2 FQGNSA. The V gene end was trimmed by 1 base and the J gene end by 8 bases; junction bases not matched to a gene: 20. The CDR3 DNA reads as TGTGCCAGCAGCTTAGTTGTCACAGGGGGCCCCTTTGTGGCCCGGGAAGCTTTCTTT. Its protein product is CASSLVVTGGPFVAREAFF.

The rearrangement joins TRBV6-1 to TRBJ2-7, with D possibly TRBD1 on 5 matching bases. CDR3 length equals 15 residues. The germline gives CDR1 MNHNS, CDR2 SASEGT. V was cut by 7 bases and J by 1 base, with 17 bases left in between. CDR3 loop: CASTESQGWSYEQYF. The CDR3, as DNA: TGTGCCAGCACCGAAAGTCAGGGTTGGTCCTACGAGCAGTACTTC.

Only a few counts were recorded for this clone. The gene calls are TRBV11-3 and TRBJ2-7, with 11 bases identical to TRBD2. J gave up 2 bases and V 0 bases, and 3 bases lay outside the gene matches. CDR1 SGHNT and CDR2 YENEEA come from the germline V gene. The CDR3 is 16 residues long. The CDR3 reads CASSLEASGRPYEQYF. CDR3 DNA: TGTGCCAGCAGCTTAGAGGCTAGCGGGAGGCCCTACGAGCAGTACTTC.

This chain links TRBV5-4 with TRBJ1-5; D remains unclear. Germline lookup yields CDR1 SGHNT and CDR2 YYREEE (reference sequence). V was cut by 0 bases and J by 6 bases, with 7 bases left in between. This CDR3 contains 13 residues. For the CDR3, the DNA is TGTGCCAGCAGCTTGGGCGGGCGTCAGCCCCAGCATTTT. Its translation: CASSLGGRQPQHF.

In this sample, this clone turned up a few times. This chain uses TRBV6-5 with TRBJ1-4; weak D call: TRBD1 (6 bases). The CDR3 runs to 15 residues. Trimming left V 0 bases short and J 5 bases short, with 10 bases between. The germline gives CDR1 MNHEY, CDR2 SVGAGI. The CDR3 here is CASSYSSGTNEKLFF. CDR3 in DNA: TGTGCCAGCAGTTACTCTTCCGGGACAAATGAAAAACTGTTTTTT.

The chain is built from TRBV14 and TRBJ1-2, with D unresolved. The CDR3 runs 15 residues. The ends were cut back, 0 bases at V and 4 bases at J, with 12 bases in the middle. Germline V gene sequence: CDR1 SGHDN, CDR2 FVKESK. CDR3 amino acids: CASSQDRRGIYGYTF. The CDR3 DNA reads as TGTGCCAGCAGCCAAGATCGACGGGGTATCTATGGCTACACCTTC.

This chain uses TRBV28 with TRBJ2-7, with TRBD1 matching 7 bases. The V and J ends lost 7 bases and 2 bases, in that order; junction bases with no gene match: 11. The CDR3 extends over 15 amino acids. Per the germline V gene, CDR1 is MDHEN and CDR2 is SYDVKM. The chain's CDR3 is CASTLSDRGPYEQYF. CDR3 nucleotide sequence: TGTGCCAGCACCTTGTCTGATAGGGGGCCCTACGAGCAGTACTTC.

The rearrangement uses TRBV6-6 and TRBJ2-5; the match to TRBD2 covers 8 bases. Trimming removed 6 bases from V and 0 bases from J; junction bases left unmatched: 9. CDR3 length: 16 amino acids. In germline, CDR1 is MNHNY, CDR2 SVGAGI (reference sequence). The CDR3 loop reads CASRPPSGPDQETQYF. The CDR3 DNA sequence: TGTGCCAGCAGGCCTCCTAGCGGGCCCGACCAAGAGACCCAGTACTTC.

A single count supports this clone. The genes are TRBV27 and TRBJ2-5, with D maybe TRBD2 (6 bases). Germline V gene sequence: CDR1 MNHEY, CDR2 SMNVEV (reference sequence). CDR3 length equals 14 residues. Trimming removed 6 bases at V and 1 base at J, with 12 bases between. The CDR3, as DNA: TGTGCCAGCAGGACAGCGGGTCGCCAAGAGACCCAGTACTTC. Amino acid sequence: CASRTAGRQETQYF.

The rearrangement joins TRBV5-1 to TRBJ2-5; 7 positions agree with TRBD1. After removal of 1 base from V and 1 base from J, the junction contained 7 bases not matched to a gene. The V gene's germline CDR1 is SGHRS and CDR2 YFSETQ. The length of the CDR3 is 16 residues. The CDR3 protein is CASSLRSDRAQETQYF. For the CDR3, the DNA is TGCGCCAGCAGCTTGCGATCTGACAGGGCCCAAGAGACCCAGTACTTC.

The rearrangement uses TRBV9 and TRBJ2-2; D unclear. V was trimmed by 0 bases and J by 1 base, leaving 7 bases between them. CDR1 is SGDLS, CDR2 YYNGEE, per germline. The CDR3 spans 15 residues. CDR3 nucleotides: TGTGCCAGCAGCGTAGGAGGCGGGAACACCGGGGAGCTGTTTTTT. This encodes CASSVGGGNTGELFF.

The rearrangement uses TRBV9 and TRBJ1-4; D may be TRBD1 (6 bases). Germline V CDR1 and CDR2: SGDLS, YYNGEE. The CDR3 length is 14 residues. V lost 0 bases and J lost 8, with 11 bases in between. As DNA, the CDR3 is TGTGCCAGCAGCGTAGGAGGGGGACGCGAAAAACTGTTTTTT. Protein sequence: CASSVGGGREKLFF. Using reference TRBV9 and TRBJ1-4 for the parts outside the CDR3, the full variable domain is DSGVTQTPKHLITATGQRVTLRCSPRSGDLSVYWYQQSLDQGLQFLIQYYNGEERAKGNILERFSAQQFPDLHSELNLSSLELGDSALYFCASSVGGGREKLFFGSGTQLSVL.

V and J are TRBV5-5 and TRBJ2-3; weak D call: TRBD1 (5 bases). In germline, CDR1 is SGHKS, CDR2 YYEKEE (reference sequence). The CDR3 totals 14 residues. V was pared by 4 bases and J by 6 bases, with 15 bases between. In DNA form, the CDR3 reads TGTGCCAGCAGCCTCCAGGGCCCCCAGGATACGCAGTATTTT. This encodes CASSLQGPQDTQYF.

The chain couples TRBV5-4 to TRBJ2-5; D is unresolved. The CDR3 sequence is 14 residues long. V was shortened by 5 bases and J by 2 bases, with 13 bases between the two germline ends. CDR1 is SGHNT and CDR2 is YYREEE in the germline V gene (reference sequence). The CDR3 bases are TGTGCCAGCAGTGAGTGGGTCGGGCAAGAGACCCAGTACTTC. This gives the protein CASSEWVGQETQYF.

This clone showed up just once. The V and J genes are TRBV9 and TRBJ2-2; 8 bases line up with TRBD2. Germline V gene lookup returns CDR1 SGDLS and CDR2 YYNGEE. The junction had 3 bases not matched to a gene; V was cut back by 0 bases and J by 2 bases. The CDR3 covers 16 residues. The CDR3 protein is CASSVASGGNTGELFF. For the CDR3, the DNA is TGTGCCAGCAGCGTAGCGAGCGGGGGAAACACCGGGGAGCTGTTTTTT.

This chain uses TRBV6-1 with TRBJ2-7; 7 nucleotides match TRBD2. J was trimmed by 2 bases and V by 5 bases; bases with no gene match: 9. This CDR3 is 15 amino acids long. The V gene's germline CDR1 is MNHNS and CDR2 SASEGT. The CDR3 DNA reads as TGTGCCAGCAGTCCCTACGGGGGAGGGACCTACGAGCAGTACTTC. Amino acids: CASSPYGGGTYEQYF.